Sequencing of this T cell receptor beta chain was carried out in a study of CD8+ T cells in alopecia areata. Treatment indicated: oral pan-JAK inhibitor, 5-10 mg twice daily. Following RNA extraction, reverse transcription yielded cDNA that acted as the sequencing template. The repertoire was sequenced with immunoSEQ multiplex PCR; TCRdb's copy has only in-frame clones and lacks some. The profile shows about 210,000 clones, approximately 65% of them singletons. As to this clone: Antigen: not known.

Trimming cost V 0 bases and J 4 bases, with 8 bases left between them. Germline-derived CDR1 and CDR2 are SGHDT and YYEEEE. This CDR3 is built from 15 residues. The study's findings and limits: Scalp clonality dropped significantly under tofacitinib, as did expanded CD8+ top-100 clones. Mice showed clearer TCR sharing than patients did, a gap that was possibly HLA-related.

The input for sequencing was CD4+ T cells sorted from blood, taken at week 44, from a patient treated with tofacitinib. This chain connects TRBV5-6 to TRBJ2-6; unclear D gene. The receptor was isolated from a human donor with alopecia areata. DNA for the CDR3: TGTGCCAGCAGCTTGGCCTTTGGCGGGGCCAACGTCCTGACTTTC. Translating gives CASSLAFGGANVLTF.